The 15 T cell receptor beta chains below all came from one sample that was sequenced in a study of control samples from healthy donors and cancer patients. Produced via immunoSEQ multiplex PCR; TCRdb's table is partial and in-frame only. The data show about 160,000 clones, approximately 94% seen once. The source material was blood. The receptors were gathered from a woman between 35 and 50 years old in good health.

The chain joins TRBV21-1 to TRBJ1-2; the D segment call TRBD1 is taken from the table without a DNA check. TRBV21-1 is recorded as a pseudogene. This CDR3 has 19 residues. The CDR3 sequence is CASSKAFSLPGTGRGGYTF. The CDR3 DNA reads TGTGCCAGCAGCAAAGCGTTTTCCCTCCCCGGGACAGGGAGAGGGGGCTACACCTTC.

The chain uses TRBV20-1 and TRBJ1-2, with D uncertain. Trimming took 2 bases from V and 6 from J, leaving 7 bases between them. Germline CDR1 reads DFQATT; CDR2 reads SNEGSKA (reference sequence). CDR3 size: 11 residues. CDR3 DNA: TGCAGTGCTAGACCCTACGATGGCTACACCTTC. Its protein product is CSARPYDGYTF.

CDR3 in amino acids: CAWSRDGAQYF. As DNA, the CDR3 is TGTGCCTGGAGTAGGGATGGGGCCCAGTACTTC. This chain joins TRBV30 and TRBJ2-5; D call uncertain. This CDR3 is 11 amino acids long. Germline V CDR1 and CDR2: GTSNPN, SVGIG (reference sequence). The V and J ends lost 2 bases and 9 bases respectively, with 10 bases between them.

J is TRBJ2-1 and V is TRBV15; either TRBD1 or TRBD2 may fit D (5 bases each). The germline V and J ends were trimmed by 2 bases and 7 bases, with 12 bases remaining between them. CDR1 is LNHNV and CDR2 is YYDKDF in the germline V gene (reference sequence). The CDR3 totals 14 residues. The CDR3, as DNA: TGTGCCACCAGCAGAAATTGGGGCGGGAATGAGCAGTTCTTC. It yields the protein CATSRNWGGNEQFF.

J is TRBJ1-1 and V is TRBV7-2; D possibly corresponds to TRBD1 (6 bases). The V and J ends lost 5 bases and 0 bases respectively, with 16 bases between them. There are 16 residues in the CDR3. CDR1 and CDR2 (germline): SGHTA, FQGNSA. The CDR3 protein is CASSPQGRLVNTEAFF. The CDR3 DNA is TGTGCCAGCAGCCCTCAGGGGAGGCTGGTGAACACTGAAGCTTTCTTT.

The V gene is TRBV14, the J gene TRBJ1-1; D uncertain. The V gene's germline CDR1 is SGHDN and CDR2 FVKESK. V was trimmed by 6 bases and J by 8 bases, leaving 10 bases between them. CDR3 length: 11 residues. CDR3: CASRQEGEAFF. The DNA of the CDR3 is TGTGCCAGCAGGCAGGAGGGAGAAGCTTTCTTT.

The table lists this clone with a count of one. This chain uses TRBV6-5 with TRBJ2-2; D unclear. The CDR3 is 14 amino acids. Germline CDR1 reads MNHEY; CDR2 reads SVGAGI. V was cut by 2 bases and J by 6 bases, with 10 bases left in between. DNA for the CDR3: TGTGCCAGCAGTTACCGCCAGCACGCCGGGGAGCTGTTTTTT. This encodes CASSYRQHAGELFF.

The chain joins TRBV7-9 to TRBJ1-1; a weak D match, TRBD1 (6 bases). With 3 bases removed from V and 4 bases from J, the gap between germline ends came to 12 bases. This CDR3 is 14 amino acids long. CDR1 SEHNR and CDR2 FQNEAQ come from the germline V gene (reference sequence). This chain's CDR3 is CASSLTGGITEAFF. The CDR3 DNA follows: TGTGCCAGCAGCTTGACAGGTGGGATCACTGAAGCTTTCTTT.

V gene TRBV4-3 combines with J gene TRBJ1-2; D gene ambiguous. Trimming left V 0 bases short and J 3 bases short, with 14 bases between. Germline CDR1 and CDR2: LGHNA and YSLEER. There are 16 residues in the CDR3. The CDR3: CASSQDRRALYYGYTF. As DNA, the CDR3 is TGCGCCAGCAGCCAAGATAGGCGGGCCCTCTACTATGGCTACACCTTC.

The chain is built from TRBV29-1 and TRBJ1-1; no reliable D call. V was cut by 5 bases and J by 3 bases, with 19 bases left in between. This CDR3 is 15 amino acids long. CDR1 and CDR2 (germline): SQVTM, ANQGSEA. CDR3 coding DNA: TGCAGCGTTCGGTCCGCGTCCTCCGGGGACACTGAAGCTTTCTTT. Amino acids: CSVRSASSGDTEAFF. The variable domain in full, completed from reference TRBV29-1 and TRBJ1-1, reads SAVISQKPSRDICQRGTSLTIQCQVDSQVTMMFWYRQQPGQSLTLIATANQGSEATYESGFVIDKFPISRPNLTFSTLTVSNMSPEDSSIYLCSVRSASSGDTEAFFGQGTRLTVV.

The chain employs TRBV19 and TRBJ1-5, with a weak D call TRBD1 (6 bases). The CDR3 totals 16 residues. V was cut by 3 bases and J by 1 base, with 13 bases left in between. The germline gives CDR1 LNHDA, CDR2 SQIVND (reference sequence). CDR3 protein: CASSIRGFESNQPQHF. The CDR3, as DNA: TGTGCCAGTAGTATTAGGGGGTTCGAGAGCAATCAGCCCCAGCATTTT.

The rearrangement uses TRBV10-1 and TRBJ2-6, with a tentative D call TRBD1 (6 bases). Germline-derived CDR1 and CDR2 are WNHNN and SYGVQD (reference sequence). There are 15 residues in the CDR3. The ends were cut back, 4 bases at V and 4 bases at J, with 11 bases in the middle. In nucleotides, the CDR3 is TGCGCCAGCAGTGGAACAGGGCCCGGGGCCAACGTCCTGACTTTC. Protein: CASSGTGPGANVLTF.

V is TRBV18 and J is TRBJ2-2; D might be TRBD1 or TRBD2, each matching 6 bases. CDR1 is KGHSH and CDR2 is LQKENI in the germline V gene. The CDR3 contains 15 residues. The germline V and J ends were trimmed by 3 bases and 0 bases, with 8 bases remaining between them. The CDR3 bases are TGTGCCAGCTCACCCCGGGGGCCGAACACCGGGGAGCTGTTTTTT. Residues: CASSPRGPNTGELFF.

The rearrangement joins TRBV2 to TRBJ2-5, with D perhaps matching TRBD2 (5 bases). V was cut by 6 bases and J by 0 bases, with 20 bases left in between. Per the germline V gene, CDR1 is SNHLY and CDR2 is FYNNEI. The CDR3 is 17 amino acids. CDR3 DNA sequence: TGTGCCAGCAGCCCGAGGGTCCAAACCCACCACCAAGAGACCCAGTACTTC. It yields the protein CASSPRVQTHHQETQYF.

A single count supports this clone. This sequence joins TRBV4-3 and TRBJ1-2; the D gene is possibly TRBD1 (6 bases). The CDR3 loop spans 18 amino acids. Germline loops: CDR1 LGHNA, CDR2 YSLEER. Trimming removed 7 bases at V and 2 bases at J, with 26 bases between. As DNA, the CDR3 is TGCGCCAGCACCTTATACTACGGATCAGGGGATTCGAACTATGGCTACACCTTC. Protein sequence: CASTLYYGSGDSNYGYTF.